The source of this T cell receptor beta chain is a study of blood T cell repertoires in COVID-19. About the study: PBMCs, B-cell-depleted T cells, or T cells provided the cDNA or gDNA that made up the material.

V lost 3 bases to trimming and J lost 10 bases; unmatched junction nucleotides: 6. There are 14 residues in the CDR3. Germline CDR1 SGHRS, CDR2 YFSETQ. Assay used: immunoSEQ multiplex PCR; TCRdb lists only in-frame clones, some missing. There are fewer than 200,000 clones in the sample; over 65% occur only once, and 7% to 9% lies in the top ten. The origin of this receptor is a man aged 55 to 69 with acute or convalescent COVID-19. The genes are TRBV5-1 and TRBJ1-6, with TRBD1 identical over 8 bases. The source material was peripheral blood. The CDR3 bases are TGCGCCAGCAGCTCCGGACAGGGAGGCTCACCCCTCCACTTT. Translating it yields CASSSGQGGSPLHF. Together with reference TRBV5-1 and TRBJ1-6, the CDR3 gives the full variable domain: KAGVTQTPRYLIKTRGQQVTLSCSPISGHRSVSWYQQTPGQGLQFLFEYFSETQRNKGNFPGRFSGRQFSNSRSEMNVSTLELGDSALYLCASSSGQGGSPLHFGNGTRLTVT.